Listed below are T cell receptor beta chains from one sample, sequenced in a study of blood T cell repertoires in COVID-19. Sequencing used immunoSEQ multiplex PCR; TCRdb keeps in-frame clones, though not all of them. The sample lists approximately 200,000 clones, approximately 83% occurring once. The sequenced material came from peripheral blood. Source of these receptors: a woman between 50 and 59 years old with acute or convalescent COVID-19. Each CDR3 is given with its conserved first and last residue. Fields, in order: J gene, V gene, CDR3 length, D gene, clone size, CDR3 DNA, CDR3 protein. A D gene is named only where the DNA matches it firmly. Clone sizes are given selectively: once, few, many, or a class where the clone is expanded.

TRBJ1-5 | TRBV28 | 15 | TRBD1 | NA | TGTGCCAGCAGTACAGGGGGGGTGCGCAATCAGCCCCAGCATTTT | CASSTGGVRNQPQHF
TRBJ1-5 | TRBV28 | 17 | TRBD1 | NA | TGTGCCAGCAGTCTATTCCGGGACAGCTTTAGCAATCAGCCCCAGCATTTT | CASSLFRDSFSNQPQHF
TRBJ1-2 | TRBV4-1 | 14 | NA | NA | TGCGCCAGCAGCCAAGATGCCAGGGTCGATGGCTACACCTTC | CASSQDARVDGYTF
TRBJ2-7 | TRBV19 | 12 | NA | NA | TGTGCCACTACGGGACATCTATACGAGCAGTACTTC | CATTGHLYEQYF
TRBJ2-3 | TRBV14 | 17 | TRBD2 | NA | TGTGCCAGCAGCCAAGGTAAGGGCGGGGGGAAAACAGATACGCAGTATTTT | CASSQGKGGGKTDTQYF
TRBJ1-1 | TRBV2 | 15 | TRBD1 | NA | TGTGCCAGTAGGATAGACAGGGGGGGGAACACTGAAGCTTTCTTT | CASRIDRGGNTEAFF
TRBJ1-3 | TRBV12-3/TRBV12-4 | 13 | NA | NA | TGTGCCTCGCAGGAATTTACTGGAAACACCATATATTTT | CASQEFTGNTIYF
TRBJ2-3 | TRBV9 | 14 | NA | NA | TGTGCCAGCAGCACCCGACAGTCAACAGATACGCAGTATTTT | CASSTRQSTDTQYF
TRBJ1-2 | TRBV28 | 13 | NA | NA | TGTGCCAGCAGTTTATCGCCAGACTATGGCTACACCTTC | CASSLSPDYGYTF
TRBJ1-2 | TRBV3-1/TRBV3-2 | 12 | TRBD1 | NA | TGTGCCAGCAGCCCAGGACAGGGAGGTGACACCTTC | CASSPGQGGDTF
TRBJ1-3 | TRBV19 | 16 | TRBD1 | NA | TGTGCCAGTAGTAAGATCGGGACAGGGGGAAGAAGCACCATATATTTT | CASSKIGTGGRSTIYF
TRBJ2-4 | TRBV3-1/TRBV3-2 | 15 | TRBD2 | once | TGTGCCAGCAGCGGGACTAGCGGGGCTAAAAACATTCAGTACTTC | CASSGTSGAKNIQYF
TRBJ2-5 | TRBV7-8 | 16 | TRBD2 | NA | TGTGCCAGCAGCTCGGGTCGACTAGCGGGAGAAGAGACCCAGTACTTC | CASSSGRLAGEETQYF
TRBJ2-5 | TRBV6-5 | 14 | TRBD2 | once | TGTGCCAGCAGGCCTACGGGGGGGCAAGAGACCCAGTACTTC | CASRPTGGQETQYF
TRBJ2-4 | TRBV3-1/TRBV3-2 | 15 | TRBD2 | NA | TGTGCCAGCAGCCTGATGGGGGGGGCCAAAAACATTCAGTACTTC | CASSLMGGAKNIQYF
TRBJ1-5 | TRBV24-1 | 15 | TRBD1 | NA | TGTGCCACCAGTGATCCGGGACAGGGGGCCCAGCCCCAGCATTTT | CATSDPGQGAQPQHF
TRBJ1-6 | TRBV28 | 17 | TRBD1 | NA | TGTGCCAGCAGTCCGATAAAACAGGGGGCCGGTAATTCACCCCTCCACTTT | CASSPIKQGAGNSPLHF
TRBJ2-3 | TRBV27 | 15 | TRBD1 | NA | TGTGCCAGCAGTCAGTTGACAGGGGTGGCAGATACGCAGTATTTT | CASSQLTGVADTQYF
TRBJ2-1 | TRBV5-5 | 16 | TRBD1 | NA | TGTGCCAGCATCCGAGTTCCGGGACAGGGGGCTGATGAGCAGTTCTTC | CASIRVPGQGADEQFF
TRBJ2-1 | TRBV3-1/TRBV3-2 | 17 | TRBD2 | NA | TGTGCCAGCAGCCGGTGGACTAGCGGGAGCTCCTACAATGAGCAGTTCTTC | CASSRWTSGSSYNEQFF
TRBJ1-1 | TRBV7-8 | 12 | NA | NA | TGTGCCAGCAGCCTCCAAAGGACTTTCGCTTTCTTT | CASSLQRTFAFF
TRBJ1-4 | TRBV6-6 | 13 | NA | NA | TGTGCCAGCAGTTACCGAGGGGGAGAAAAACTGTTTTTT | CASSYRGGEKLFF
TRBJ2-1 | TRBV6-6 | 13 | TRBD1 | NA | TGTGCCAGCAGTTATGACAGGGAATATGAGCAGTTCTTC | CASSYDREYEQFF
TRBJ1-6 | TRBV6-2/TRBV6-3 | 19 | TRBD1 | NA | TGTGCCAGCAGTTACGATGGACAGGGGGCGTACTCCTATAATTCACCCCTCCACTTT | CASSYDGQGAYSYNSPLHF
TRBJ1-4 | TRBV7-9 | 15 | NA | NA | TGTGCCAGCAGCTTCGCTGACAGACTTAATGAAAAACTGTTTTTT | CASSFADRLNEKLFF
TRBJ1-4 | TRBV11-2 | 14 | NA | once | TGTGCCAGCAGCTTAACGGGGGTGGGTGAAAAACTGTTTTTT | CASSLTGVGEKLFF
TRBJ2-3 | TRBV2 | 13 | NA | NA | TGTGCCAGCAGTGTTGGCCTCGCAGATACGCAGTATTTT | CASSVGLADTQYF
TRBJ2-1 | TRBV4-2 | 17 | NA | NA | TGTGCCAGCAGCCAAGAGGGAAACACTAGAAGCTATAATGAGCAGTTCTTC | CASSQEGNTRSYNEQFF
TRBJ2-5 | TRBV7-2 | 14 | NA | NA | TGTGCCAGCAGACCCTCGGGGGTTAGGGAGACCCAGTACTTC | CASRPSGVRETQYF
TRBJ2-3 | TRBV6-9 | 16 | TRBD2 | NA | TGTGCCAGCAAAGGAGCGGGGGACCCAAGCACAGATACGCAGTATTTT | CASKGAGDPSTDTQYF
TRBJ2-3 | TRBV28 | 15 | TRBD2 | NA | TGTGCCAGCAGAACGGGCGGGAGCAGAACAGATACGCAGTATTTT | CASRTGGSRTDTQYF
TRBJ1-3 | TRBV3-1/TRBV3-2 | 16 | NA | NA | TGTGCCAGCAGCCAAGTTCCCCCAAACTCTGGAAACACCATATATTTT | CASSQVPPNSGNTIYF
TRBJ2-7 | TRBV4-2 | 14 | NA | NA | TGTGCCAGCAGCGCCCCAGGATTAACCTACGAGCAGTACTTC | CASSAPGLTYEQYF
TRBJ2-1 | TRBV5-1 | 16 | TRBD2 | NA | TGCGCCAGCAGCTTGGGGGGTAGCGGGAGTTACAATGAGCAGTTCTTC | CASSLGGSGSYNEQFF
TRBJ1-1 | TRBV11-1 | 13 | NA | NA | TGTGCCAGCAGCCCCACAACGAACACTGAAGCTTTCTTT | CASSPTTNTEAFF